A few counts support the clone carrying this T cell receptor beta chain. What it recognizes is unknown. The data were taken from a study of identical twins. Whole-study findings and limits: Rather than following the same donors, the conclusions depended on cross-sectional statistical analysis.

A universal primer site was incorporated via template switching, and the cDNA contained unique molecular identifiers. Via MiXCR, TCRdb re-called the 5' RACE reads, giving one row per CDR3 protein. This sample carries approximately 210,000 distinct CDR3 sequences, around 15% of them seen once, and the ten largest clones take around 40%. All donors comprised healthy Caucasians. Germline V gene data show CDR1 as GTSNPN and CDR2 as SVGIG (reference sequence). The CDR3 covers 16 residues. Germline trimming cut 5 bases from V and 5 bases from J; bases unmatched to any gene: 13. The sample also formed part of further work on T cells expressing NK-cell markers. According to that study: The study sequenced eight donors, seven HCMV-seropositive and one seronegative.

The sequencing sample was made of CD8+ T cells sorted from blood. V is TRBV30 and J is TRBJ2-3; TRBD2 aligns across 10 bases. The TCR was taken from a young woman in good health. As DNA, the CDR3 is TGTGCCTGGGAGGGGCTCCTAGCGGGAGTAAGAGATACGCAGTATTTT. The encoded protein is CAWEGLLAGVRDTQYF.